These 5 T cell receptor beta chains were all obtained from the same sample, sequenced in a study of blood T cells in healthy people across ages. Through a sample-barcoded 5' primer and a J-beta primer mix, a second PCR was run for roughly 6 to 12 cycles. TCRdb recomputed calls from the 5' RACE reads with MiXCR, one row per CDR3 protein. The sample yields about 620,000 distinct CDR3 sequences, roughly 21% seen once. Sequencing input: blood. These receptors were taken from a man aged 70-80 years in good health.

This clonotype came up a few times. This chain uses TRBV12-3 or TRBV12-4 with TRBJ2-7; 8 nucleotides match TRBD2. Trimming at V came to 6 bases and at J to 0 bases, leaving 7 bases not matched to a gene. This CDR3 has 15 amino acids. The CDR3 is CASSPIAGGSYEQYF. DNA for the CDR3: TGTGCCAGCAGCCCAATCGCGGGAGGCTCCTACGAGCAGTACTTC.

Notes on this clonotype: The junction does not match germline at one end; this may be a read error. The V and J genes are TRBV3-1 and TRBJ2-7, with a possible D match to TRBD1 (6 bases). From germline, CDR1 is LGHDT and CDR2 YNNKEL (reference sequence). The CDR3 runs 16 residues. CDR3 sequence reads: CAGSQLATQGADEQYF. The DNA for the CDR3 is TGTGCCGGCAGCCAATTGGCGACACAGGGTGCAGACGAGCAGTACTTC.

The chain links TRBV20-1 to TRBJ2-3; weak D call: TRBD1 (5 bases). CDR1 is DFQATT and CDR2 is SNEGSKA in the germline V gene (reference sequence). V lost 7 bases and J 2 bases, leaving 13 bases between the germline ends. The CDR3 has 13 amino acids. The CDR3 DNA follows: TGCAGTGTTTTTGGGGCCATCACAGATACGCAGTATTTT. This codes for CSVFGAITDTQYF.

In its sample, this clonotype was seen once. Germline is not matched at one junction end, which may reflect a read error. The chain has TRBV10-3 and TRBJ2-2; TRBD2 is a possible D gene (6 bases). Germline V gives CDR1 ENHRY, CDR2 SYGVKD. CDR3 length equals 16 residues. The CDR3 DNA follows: TGTGCCATCAGGGGCTCGTTGGCGAGTGACACCGGGGAGGTGTTTTTT. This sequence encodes CAIRGSLASDTGEVFF.

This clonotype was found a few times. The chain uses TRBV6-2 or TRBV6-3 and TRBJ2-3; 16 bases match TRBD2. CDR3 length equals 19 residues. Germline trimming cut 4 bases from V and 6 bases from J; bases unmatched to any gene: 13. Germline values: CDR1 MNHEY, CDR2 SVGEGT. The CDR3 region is CASSSSRSGTSGRADTQYF. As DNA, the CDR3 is TGTGCCAGCAGTTCTTCACGATCCGGGACTAGCGGGAGGGCCGATACGCAGTATTTT.